The clone carrying this TCR beta chain was observed many times. Its antigen is not identified. This CDR3 has 14 amino acids. The germline V gene has CDR1 SGHVS and CDR2 FNYEAQ. The V end was cut by 4 bases, the J end by 1 base, with 10 bases between. The data were taken from a study of T cell repertoires in cytomegalovirus infection. On the study more broadly: CMV infection and matching HLA type were both indicated by public TCR beta signatures. Whole-study results and caveats: HLA-C-restricted, CMV-specific TCR beta clonotypes were dominant ex vivo. CMV carriers having the relevant HLA were flagged by cumulative public TCR beta family frequency.

MiXCR was run by TCRdb on the reads, yielding one entry per CDR3 protein. The sample has 750,000 to 950,000 distinct CDR3 sequences, around 29% seen once. This chain joins TRBV7-6 and TRBJ1-1; no firm D call. This TCR derives from a human donor in good health (CMV status not recorded). Some clones in this sample may be carry-over from other donors' samples. The specimen comprised cultured CD8+ T cells from PBMCs, sampled from culture after CMV antigen stimulation. Written as DNA, the CDR3 is TGTGCCAGCAGCTCATTTTATACGAACACTGAAGCTTTCTTT. It specifies CASSSFYTNTEAFF.